Described below is a single T cell receptor (beta chain) sequence and its context. Source study methods: Quantification of nucleated cells was approximated via reference gene primer amplification. The protocol was immunoSEQ multiplex PCR, while the TCRdb copy is restricted to in-frame clones and leaves out a portion. The DNA gave D and trimming, while V, J and clone size come from that table. The sample contains just over 150,000 clones, about 90% of which appear only once. Germline assignment: CDR1 ENHRY and CDR2 SYGVKD. V was pared by 10 bases and J by 6 bases, with 9 bases of the junction left unmatched. CDR3 length equals 13 residues. Seattle's cohort entered during active infection and was followed longitudinally. These data belong to a study of blood T cell repertoires in COVID-19. Whole-study context: The study drew acute and convalescent COVID-19 samples from the United States, Italy and Spain. Sample material is recorded as cDNA or gDNA derived from T cells, B-cell-depleted T cells, or PBMCs.

The clonotype originates from a man aged 30 to 39 with COVID-19, enrolled during active disease. Sequenced material: peripheral blood. This chain uses TRBV10-3 with TRBJ1-5, with 7 bases matching TRBD1. In nucleotides, the CDR3 is TGTGCCACGCTTGACAGGGAGTCTCAGCCCCAGCATTTT. Residues: CATLDRESQPQHF.